Given below is one T cell receptor (beta chain) in context. The specificity of this receptor is unknown. Base qualities are not provided; no much larger clone lies one nucleotide away. In total, just over 650 healthy bone marrow donors made up the cohort. Cohort members were all nominally healthy when sampled, although unrecorded immune exposures were likely present. The donor was CMV seronegative and was included in the group of a few hundred seronegative cohort members. Each donor provided a peripheral blood sample, and peripheral blood mononuclear cells were used for TCR beta sequencing. Genomic DNA extraction from the blood cell samples was performed with the Qiagen DNeasy Blood Extraction Kit. This sample is part of a study of cytomegalovirus exposure and HLA in healthy donors (dated by TCRdb to about 2017). General notes on the study: An earlier analysis of a few hundred of the donors reported roughly 300 Gb of sequence data and 100 million to 120 million unique TCR beta sequences obtained from 180 million or so T cells. HLA typing included class I and class II loci at four-digit resolution. Of the roughly 400 genotyped donors, 81% fell in the genetic ancestry cluster associated with self-reported Caucasian donors. All discovery cohort repertoires had been generated using a single sequencing platform. Besides the first cohort of approximately 710 subjects, a separate validation cohort made up of over 95 different subjects was used. An earlier analysis of approximately 500 of the donors applied high-throughput TCR beta sequencing to assess whether each TCR beta V gene segment acted as functional or pseudogenic. To study patterns of TCR occurrence, a later analysis re-analyzed previously published TCR beta repertoires from more than 550 donors and added high-resolution HLA genotyping. A later genetic analysis used genome-wide SNP genotypes for about 55% of the 666 donors, treating that subset as a discovery cohort. The study aimed to test whether signatures of past pathogen exposure could be identified by cataloging public T cell receptors. Four or five DR-DQ haplotypes were treated as single units for association and clustering because of strong linkage in the cohort. In the later analysis, no new phenotypic data were used to find candidate immune exposures; instead, reliance was placed on TCR beta sequences and their occurrence across donors. High-throughput TCR immunosequencing, statistical association of individual TCRs with disease status, and machine learning were combined to predict cytomegalovirus infection status. An early release that covered roughly 600 HLA-typed donors contained approximately 290 gigabases of sequencing data and around 80 million unique TCR sequences. Among several hundred genotyped donors of the cohort, an average of around 250,000 unique TCR beta nucleotide sequences was sequenced per donor, of which 15% to 20% were non-productive. Typing coverage differed by locus: A, B, C, DRB1 and DQB1 were typed in about 629-630 donors, DQA1 in 500 to 550, DPA1 in around 580, and DPB1 in 472. The study used immunosequencing to profile the T cell repertoires of more than 650 subjects and linked those repertoires to cytomegalovirus serostatus. Donor age, sex, ethnicity and CMV serostatus were compiled together with the repertoire data.

The CDR3 runs 15 residues from the cysteine to the phenylalanine. The entry retains the CDR3 DNA only, 45 bases that are in frame from base 1. The V and J ends are trimmed by 0 bases and 3 bases, leaving 11 bases between them. The germline V gene sets CDR1 to LGHNT and CDR2 to FRNRAP. Libraries were made using the immunoSEQ multiplex PCR assay. For the multiplex PCR, a mixture combining 60 forward primers for TCR Vbeta segments and 13 reverse primers for TCR Jbeta segments was used. Amplification of the CDR3 region of rearranged TCR beta genes was performed with a multiplex PCR assay on genomic DNA. Amplified TCR beta libraries were sequenced as 87-base-pair reads on the Illumina HiSeq System. The authors processed their data as follows. A later analysis counted tens of millions of unique TCR beta chains across the 666 repertoires, and 10 million to 12 million of these chains were shared by at least two donors. To remove PCR and sequencing errors, raw reads were error-corrected and collapsed into unique sequences using a nearest-neighbor algorithm that merged closely related sequences. To assign V, D and J gene segments, CDR3 sequences were aligned to IMGT reference sequences. For a sequence to be retained, a match of at least six nucleotides to both a V gene segment and a J gene segment was required. A rearrangement counted as productive if the CDR3 had no stop codons and remained in frame with V and J, and every other rearrangement counted as non-productive. CDR3 was defined by IMGT convention, running from the second conserved V-encoded cysteine to the conserved J-encoded phenylalanine. Sequences without an unambiguous match to a single V gene segment were excluded from the earlier analysis of a few hundred of the donors. An earlier analysis of 500 to 600 of the donors classified V segments as functional when productive rearrangements were above 56.7% and as segregating when the standard deviation between donors was above 5%. A statistical classification framework was developed to diagnose cytomegalovirus status using the catalog of TCR beta chain sequences. In a later analysis, TCR nucleotide sequences were compared against IMGT/GENE-DB human TR gene sequences so that V and J genes could be assigned. The TCRdist pipeline was used in a later analysis to assign CDR3 sequences and most-parsimonious VDJ recombination scenarios. A later analysis defined each TCR beta chain by its CDR3 amino acid sequence plus V-gene family, and excluded reads lacking a unique V-gene family. A later analysis removed 550 to 700 highly shared, low-generation-probability nucleotide sequences to deal with suspected cross-contamination and a sequencing artifact. For each public chain, a later analysis derived a clonal expansion index from normalized ranks of inferred template counts within each repertoire. Generation probabilities in a later analysis came from a VDJ recombination model fitted to out-of-frame rearrangements, and those results were checked against IGoR. In a later analysis, hypergeometric tests were used to score TCR-TCR, TCR-HLA and TCR-CMV co-occurrence, with a repertoire-size bias correction applied to TCR pairs. In a later analysis, false discovery rates were estimated by permuting HLA or CMV assignments 20 times. In a later analysis, co-occurring TCRs were grouped with DBSCAN, and TCRdist sequence similarity was added when clustering was performed within HLA-allele-positive subsets. Repertoires with fewer than 30,000 or more than 120,000 public chains were left out of co-occurrence clustering, as were a handful of repertoires with anomalous nucleotide sharing. TCRdb took over this immuneACCESS table, retaining in-frame rearrangements with V and J assigned. Such tables are incomplete; in checked studies, under half of the missing clones stem from an unresolved V gene, and the remainder is unexplained. V, J and clone size are those of that table, while D and trimming were read from the DNA. Counted in this sample were 160,000 or so clones; around three quarters of them appeared once. The ten biggest clones cover roughly 0.64% of the sample.

Findings and caveats that apply to the study as a whole: Some 15 rarely observed V segments, including chromosome 9 orphons, were excluded from the earlier analysis of some 590 of the donors because counts were too low. Assigning TCR associations to individual alleles was difficult when HLA alleles, especially DR and DQ, strongly co-occurred. Because HLA typing was unavailable for some donors at each locus, only the typed subset was used in association tests. In this cohort, only TCR beta chains were sequenced, and detectable features were limited by the absence of alpha or paired-chain data. In a later analysis, most CMV-associated TCR beta chains were found to appear HLA-restricted, with HLA associations seemingly driven largely by CMV exposure. The authors suggested that the approach could potentially be extended to other disease states and immunological phenotypes. The sequencing pipeline was judged likely to have produced a cluster of highly shared sequence variants as a technical artifact. Most TCR sequences were observed very rarely across donors, whereas some public TCRs were present in many individuals. Specific HLA alleles were associated with 16,951 TCR beta sequences at a false discovery rate of 0.05 in a later analysis. In a later genetic analysis, fewer N-insertions in productive TCRs were reported among donors in an Asian-associated ancestry cluster than the roughly 700-donor mean. Broadly in line with IMGT annotations, most TCR beta V segments showed up in productive rearrangements about 87% or about 30% of the time in an earlier analysis of around 600 of the donors. In a later analysis, HLA-associated TCR beta chains showed more clonal expansion and lower generation probabilities than non-associated chains that were equally common. In a later analysis, the rate of TCR association differed among HLA loci, with DRB1 alleles having the most associated TCRs and HLA-C alleles having the fewest. In vitro tests confirmed that a few of the cytomegalovirus-associated TCR beta chains recognize cytomegalovirus antigens. Some IMGT-functional V segments, including TRBV6-2 and TRBV6-3, could not be told apart with the 87-base-pair reads, so those segments were excluded. A further reported finding was that TCR beta sequences accurately predicted the HLA-A and HLA-B alleles for most subjects in the first cohort. Linkage disequilibrium might explain the correlated functional status among segregating V segments, but an unknown experimental factor could not be excluded. A later genetic analysis associated a missense DCLRE1C variant with V-gene and J-gene trimming of TCR beta chains, and an independent cohort replicated the association. The classifier was reported to diagnose cytomegalovirus status with high specificity and sensitivity in both the original and validation cohorts. The study gave a list of 150 to 200 TCR beta chains associated with cytomegalovirus. Immune exposure information for the cohort was limited to CMV serostatus. In a later analysis, several top co-occurrence clusters were reported to appear linked to parvovirus B19, influenza, CMV and Epstein-Barr virus. Sequencing depth was assumed to be roughly uniform across donors in the presence/absence analyses, though that assumption may not hold.

Sample: PBMCs. This TCR came from a woman between 35 and 50 years old in good health and CMV-seronegative. This chain is built from TRBV12-5 and TRBJ1-1; the D gene is perhaps TRBD1, from 6 matching bases. The DNA sequence reads TGTGCTAGTGGTTTGGTCCACAGGGAATACACTGAAGCTTTCTTT. Protein translation: CASGLVHREYTEAFF.